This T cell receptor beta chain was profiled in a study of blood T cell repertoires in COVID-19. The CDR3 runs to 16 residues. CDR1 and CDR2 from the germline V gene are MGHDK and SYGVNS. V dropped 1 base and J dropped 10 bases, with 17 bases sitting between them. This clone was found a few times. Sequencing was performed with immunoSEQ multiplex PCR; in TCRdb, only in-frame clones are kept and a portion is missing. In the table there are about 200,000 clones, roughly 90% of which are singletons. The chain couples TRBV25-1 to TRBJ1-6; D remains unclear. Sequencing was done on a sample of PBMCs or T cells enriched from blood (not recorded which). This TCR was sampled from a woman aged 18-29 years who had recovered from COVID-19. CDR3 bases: TGTGCCAGCAGTGAATTGAACGGAGGTGTAGGATCACCCCTCCACTTT. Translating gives CASSELNGGVGSPLHF.